This T cell receptor (beta chain) was identified in a study of cytomegalovirus exposure and HLA in healthy donors. Use of 60 Vbeta and 13 Jbeta primers characterized the PCR. TCRdb's table, derived via immunoSEQ multiplex PCR, lists solely in-frame clones and lacks some. The sample holds 120,000 or so clones, roughly 83% seen once. The CDR3 length is 12 residues. Trimming took 6 bases from V and 6 from J, leaving 13 bases between them. V gene TRBV5-3 combines with J gene TRBJ2-7; D not resolved. TRBV5-3 carries the ORF label, with uncertain function. The sequence came from a young man in good health and CMV-seronegative. The material sequenced was PBMCs. CDR3 coding DNA: TGTGCCAGAAAGTGCGACAACGGCGAGCAGTACTTC. Its protein product is CARKCDNGEQYF.